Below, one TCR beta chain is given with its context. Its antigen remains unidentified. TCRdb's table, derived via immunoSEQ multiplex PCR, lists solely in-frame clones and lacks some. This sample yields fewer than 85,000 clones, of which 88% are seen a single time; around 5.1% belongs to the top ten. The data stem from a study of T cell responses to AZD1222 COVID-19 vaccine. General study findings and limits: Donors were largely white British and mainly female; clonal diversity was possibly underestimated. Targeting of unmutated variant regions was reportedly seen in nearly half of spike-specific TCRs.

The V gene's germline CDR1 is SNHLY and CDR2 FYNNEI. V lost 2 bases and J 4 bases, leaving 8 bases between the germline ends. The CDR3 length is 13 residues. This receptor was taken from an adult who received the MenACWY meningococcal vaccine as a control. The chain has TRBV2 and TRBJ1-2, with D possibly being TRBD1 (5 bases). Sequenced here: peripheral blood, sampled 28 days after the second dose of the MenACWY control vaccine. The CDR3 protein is CASSEPGLYGYTF. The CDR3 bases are TGTGCCAGCAGTGAACCAGGGCTCTATGGCTACACCTTC.